This T cell receptor beta chain came from a study of glioma-infiltrating T cells. Findings and limits, study-wide: Gliomas, especially low-grade, showed above-expected tissue-blood divergence; non-neoplastic patients showed below. CDR3 overlap between tissue and blood was very small.

The CDR3 has 14 residues. V lost 1 base, J lost 5 bases, and 14 bases lay in between. Per germline, CDR1 DFQATT and CDR2 SNEGSKA (reference sequence). Using RNA template, CDR3s of TCR alpha and beta were amplified with iRepertoire arm-PCR. MiXCR, applied by TCRdb to the multiplex PCR reads, yields one record per CDR3 protein. The sample gives 1,200 or so distinct CDR3 sequences, around 30% of which show up once; about 13% is in the top ten. Details on this clonotype: Its antigen remains unknown. This beta chain is an off-target read within a library intended for alpha chains, so its frequency means little.

Sequencing used glioma tissue, nonneoplastic brain tissue, or PBMCs (not recorded which). The sequence was obtained from a human donor with low-grade glioma or glioblastoma, undergoing nonglioma brain surgery, or in good health (not recorded which). This rearrangement joins TRBV20-1 to TRBJ2-5, with D hard to call. The CDR3 region has the DNA TGCAGTGCTAGAGTCCCGACGACTGGGGAGACCCAGTACTTC. Its protein is CSARVPTTGETQYF.